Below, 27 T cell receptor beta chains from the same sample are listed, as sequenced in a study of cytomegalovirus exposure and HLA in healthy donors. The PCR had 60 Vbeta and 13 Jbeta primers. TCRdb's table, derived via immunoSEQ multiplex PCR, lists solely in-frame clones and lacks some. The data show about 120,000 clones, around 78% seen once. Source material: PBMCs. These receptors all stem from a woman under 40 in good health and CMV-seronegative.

CDR3: CAWSVTSMNTEAFF. Written as DNA, the CDR3 is TGTGCCTGGAGTGTAACATCAATGAACACTGAAGCTTTCTTT. The chain joins TRBV30 to TRBJ1-1; D unresolved. Germline V CDR1 and CDR2: GTSNPN, SVGIG (reference sequence). The CDR3 sequence is 14 residues long. Trimming shortened V by 0 bases and J by 0 bases, and 8 bases separated the two germline ends.

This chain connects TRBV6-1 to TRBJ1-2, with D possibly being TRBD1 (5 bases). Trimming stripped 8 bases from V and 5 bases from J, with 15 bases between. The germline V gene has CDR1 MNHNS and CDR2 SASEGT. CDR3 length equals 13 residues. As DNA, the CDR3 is TGTGCCAGCTCCCAGGGAGGGGTTTATGGCTACACCTTC. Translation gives CASSQGGVYGYTF.

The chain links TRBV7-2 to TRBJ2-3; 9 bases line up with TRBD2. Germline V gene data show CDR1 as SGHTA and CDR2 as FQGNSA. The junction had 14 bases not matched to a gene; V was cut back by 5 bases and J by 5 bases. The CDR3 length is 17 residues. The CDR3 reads CASSQALPGLARDTQYF. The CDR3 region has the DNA TGTGCCAGCAGCCAAGCTCTACCGGGACTAGCAAGAGATACGCAGTATTTT.

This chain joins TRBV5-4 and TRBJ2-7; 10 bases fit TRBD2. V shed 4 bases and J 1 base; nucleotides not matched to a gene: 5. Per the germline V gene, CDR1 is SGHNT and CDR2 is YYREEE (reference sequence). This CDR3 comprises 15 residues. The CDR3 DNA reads TGTGCCAGCAGCACCGGGACTAGCGTTTCCTACGAGCAGTACTTC. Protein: CASSTGTSVSYEQYF.

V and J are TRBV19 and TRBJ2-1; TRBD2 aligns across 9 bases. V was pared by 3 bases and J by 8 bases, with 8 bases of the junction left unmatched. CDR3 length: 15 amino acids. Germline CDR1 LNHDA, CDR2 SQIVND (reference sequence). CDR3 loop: CASSIDSGSRDEQFF. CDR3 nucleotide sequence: TGTGCCAGTAGTATTGATAGCGGGAGTCGCGATGAGCAGTTCTTC.

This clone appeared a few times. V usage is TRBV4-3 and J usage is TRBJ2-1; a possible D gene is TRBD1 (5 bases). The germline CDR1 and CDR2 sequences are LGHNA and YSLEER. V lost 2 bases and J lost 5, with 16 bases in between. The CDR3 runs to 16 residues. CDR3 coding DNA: TGCGCCAGCAGCCAATCTATCAGTGGGGCAGACAATGAGCAGTTCTTC. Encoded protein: CASSQSISGADNEQFF.

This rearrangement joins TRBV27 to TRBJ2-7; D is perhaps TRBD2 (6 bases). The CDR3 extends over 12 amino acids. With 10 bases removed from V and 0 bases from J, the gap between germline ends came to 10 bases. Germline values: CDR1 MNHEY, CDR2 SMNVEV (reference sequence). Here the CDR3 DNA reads TGTGCCACCGGACTAAACTCCTACGAGCAGTACTTC. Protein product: CATGLNSYEQYF.

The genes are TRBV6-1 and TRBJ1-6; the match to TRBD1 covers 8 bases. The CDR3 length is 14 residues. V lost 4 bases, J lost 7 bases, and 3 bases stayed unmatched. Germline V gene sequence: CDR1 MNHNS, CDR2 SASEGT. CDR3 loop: CASSVRDRNSPLHF. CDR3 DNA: TGTGCCAGCAGTGTTCGGGACAGGAATTCACCCCTCCACTTT.

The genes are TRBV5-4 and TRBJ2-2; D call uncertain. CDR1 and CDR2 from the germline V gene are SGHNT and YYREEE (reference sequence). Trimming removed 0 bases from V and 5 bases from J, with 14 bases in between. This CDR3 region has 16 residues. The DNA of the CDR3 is TGTGCCAGCAGCTTGGTTCTTCAGTCGGGTACCGGGGAGCTGTTTTTT. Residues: CASSLVLQSGTGELFF.

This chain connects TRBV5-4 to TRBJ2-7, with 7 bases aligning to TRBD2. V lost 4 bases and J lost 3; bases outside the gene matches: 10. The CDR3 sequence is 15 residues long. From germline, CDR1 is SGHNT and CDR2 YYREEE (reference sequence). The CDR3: CASSPTASGGYEQYF. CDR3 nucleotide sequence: TGTGCCAGCAGCCCCACTGCGTCGGGGGGCTACGAGCAGTACTTC.

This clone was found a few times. This chain's CDR3 is CAWSAQHNEQFF. The CDR3 nucleotides read TGTGCCTGGAGTGCACAGCACAATGAGCAGTTCTTC. The V and J genes are TRBV30 and TRBJ2-1; D is uncertain. The CDR3 runs 12 residues. The ends were cut back, 1 base at V and 5 bases at J, with 6 bases in the middle. Per germline, CDR1 GTSNPN and CDR2 SVGIG (reference sequence). The full variable domain, rest sourced from reference TRBV30 and TRBJ2-1, is SQTIHQWPATLVQPVGSPLSLECTVEGTSNPNLYWYRQAAGRGLQLLFYSVGIGQISSEVPQNLSASRPQDRQFILSSKKLLLSDSGFYLCAWSAQHNEQFFGPGTRLTVL.

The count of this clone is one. The DNA of the CDR3 is TGCAGCGTCGCTGAGACGGGCACTGAAGCTTTCTTT. This codes for CSVAETGTEAFF. This chain links TRBV29-1 with TRBJ1-1; no definite D call. This CDR3 has 12 amino acids. In germline, CDR1 is SQVTM, CDR2 ANQGSEA. V lost 6 bases and J 4 bases, leaving 12 bases between the germline ends.

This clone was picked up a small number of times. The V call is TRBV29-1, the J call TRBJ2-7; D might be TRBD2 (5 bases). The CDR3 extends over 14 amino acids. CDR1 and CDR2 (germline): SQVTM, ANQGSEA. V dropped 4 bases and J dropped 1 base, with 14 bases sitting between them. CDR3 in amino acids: CSVAEHGNSYEQYF. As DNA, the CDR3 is TGCAGCGTTGCTGAGCACGGGAATTCCTACGAGCAGTACTTC.

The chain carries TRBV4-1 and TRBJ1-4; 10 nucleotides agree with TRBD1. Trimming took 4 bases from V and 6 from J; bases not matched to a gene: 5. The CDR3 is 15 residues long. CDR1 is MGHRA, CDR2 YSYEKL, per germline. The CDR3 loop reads CASSRVGTGDEKLFF. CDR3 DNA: TGCGCCAGCAGCCGAGTTGGGACAGGGGATGAAAAACTGTTTTTT.

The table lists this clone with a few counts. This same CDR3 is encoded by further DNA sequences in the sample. DNA for the CDR3: TGCGCCAGCAGCCAAGGACATTTGAACACTGAAGCTTTCTTT. Translation gives CASSQGHLNTEAFF. The chain uses TRBV4-3 and TRBJ1-1; D unresolved. Germline-derived CDR1 and CDR2 are LGHNA and YSLEER. V gave up 1 base and J gave up 0 bases, with 6 bases separating them. The CDR3 is made up of 14 amino acids.

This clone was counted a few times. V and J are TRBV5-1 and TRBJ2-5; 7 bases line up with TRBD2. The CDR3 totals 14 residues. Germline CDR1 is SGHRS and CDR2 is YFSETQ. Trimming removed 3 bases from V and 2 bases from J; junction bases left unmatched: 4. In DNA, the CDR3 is TGCGCCAGCAGCTGGGGGGGGAGGCAAGAGACCCAGTACTTC. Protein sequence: CASSWGGRQETQYF.

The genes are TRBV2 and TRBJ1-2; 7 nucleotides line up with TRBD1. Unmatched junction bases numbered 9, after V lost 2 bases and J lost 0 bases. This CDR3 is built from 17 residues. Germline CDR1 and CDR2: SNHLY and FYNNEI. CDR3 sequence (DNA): TGTGCCAGCAGTGAACCGGGACAGTTCCTTACTAACTATGGCTACACCTTC. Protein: CASSEPGQFLTNYGYTF.

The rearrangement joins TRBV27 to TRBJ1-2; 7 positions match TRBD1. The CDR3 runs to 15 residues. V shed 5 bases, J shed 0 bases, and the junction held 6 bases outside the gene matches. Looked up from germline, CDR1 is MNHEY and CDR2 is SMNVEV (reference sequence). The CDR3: CASSTRGQPNYGYTF. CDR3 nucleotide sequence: TGTGCCAGCAGTACGAGGGGACAGCCTAACTATGGCTACACCTTC.

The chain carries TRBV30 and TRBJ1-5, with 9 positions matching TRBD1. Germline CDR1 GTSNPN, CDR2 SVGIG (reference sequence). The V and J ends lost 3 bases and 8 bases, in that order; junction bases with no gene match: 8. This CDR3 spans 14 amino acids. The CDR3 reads CAWSSGTGQEPQHF. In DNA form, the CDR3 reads TGTGCCTGGAGCTCCGGGACAGGGCAGGAGCCCCAGCATTTT.

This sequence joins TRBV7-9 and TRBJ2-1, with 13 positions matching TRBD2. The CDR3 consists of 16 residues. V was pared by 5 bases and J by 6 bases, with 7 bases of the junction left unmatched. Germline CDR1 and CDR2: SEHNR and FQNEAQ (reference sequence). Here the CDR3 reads CASSPGLAGVANEQFF. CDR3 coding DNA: TGTGCCAGCAGCCCAGGACTAGCGGGAGTTGCCAATGAGCAGTTCTTC.

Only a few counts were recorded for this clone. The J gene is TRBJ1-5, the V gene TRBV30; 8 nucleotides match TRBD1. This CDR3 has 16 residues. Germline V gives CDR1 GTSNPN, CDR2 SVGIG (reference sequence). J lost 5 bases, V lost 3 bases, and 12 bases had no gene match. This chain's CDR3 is CAWSVVQGALHQPQHF. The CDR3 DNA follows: TGTGCCTGGAGCGTCGTGCAGGGGGCGTTACATCAGCCCCAGCATTTT.

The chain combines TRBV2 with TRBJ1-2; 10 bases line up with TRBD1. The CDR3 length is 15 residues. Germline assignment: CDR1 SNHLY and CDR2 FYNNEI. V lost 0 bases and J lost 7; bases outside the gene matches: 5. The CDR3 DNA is TGTGCCAGCAGTGAAGCGGGACAGGGGTACGGTGGCTACACCTTC. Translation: CASSEAGQGYGGYTF.

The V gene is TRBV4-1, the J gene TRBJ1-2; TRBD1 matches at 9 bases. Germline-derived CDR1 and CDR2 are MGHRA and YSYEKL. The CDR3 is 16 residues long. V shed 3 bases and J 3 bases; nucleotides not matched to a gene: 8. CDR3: CASSQTRTGEDYGYTF. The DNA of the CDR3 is TGCGCCAGCAGCCAGACGAGGACAGGGGAGGACTATGGCTACACCTTC.

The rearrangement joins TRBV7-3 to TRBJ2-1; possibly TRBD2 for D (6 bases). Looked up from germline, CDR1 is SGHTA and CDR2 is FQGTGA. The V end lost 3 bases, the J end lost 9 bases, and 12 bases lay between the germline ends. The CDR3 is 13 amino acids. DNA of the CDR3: TGTGCCAGCAGCTTGGGGGGAGTCGGTGAGCAGTTCTTC. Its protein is CASSLGGVGEQFF.

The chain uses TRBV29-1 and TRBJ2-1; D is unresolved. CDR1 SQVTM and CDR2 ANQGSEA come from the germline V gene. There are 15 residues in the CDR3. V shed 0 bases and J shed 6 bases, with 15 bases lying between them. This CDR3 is CSVEDLVNFGNEQFF. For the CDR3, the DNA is TGCAGCGTTGAAGATTTAGTGAACTTCGGCAATGAGCAGTTCTTC.

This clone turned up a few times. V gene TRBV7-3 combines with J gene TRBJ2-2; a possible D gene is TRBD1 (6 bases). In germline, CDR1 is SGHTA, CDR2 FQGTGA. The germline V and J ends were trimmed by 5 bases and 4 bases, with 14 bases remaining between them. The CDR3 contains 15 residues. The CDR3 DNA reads TGTGCCAGCAGCCCGTCGGGACAAATCACCGGGGAGCTGTTTTTT. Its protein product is CASSPSGQITGELFF.

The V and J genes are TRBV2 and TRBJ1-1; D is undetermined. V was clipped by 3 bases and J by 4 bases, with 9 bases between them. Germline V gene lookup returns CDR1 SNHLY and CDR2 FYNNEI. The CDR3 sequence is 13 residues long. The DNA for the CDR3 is TGTGCCAGCAGTGATTCGTGGAGCACTGAAGCTTTCTTT. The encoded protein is CASSDSWSTEAFF.